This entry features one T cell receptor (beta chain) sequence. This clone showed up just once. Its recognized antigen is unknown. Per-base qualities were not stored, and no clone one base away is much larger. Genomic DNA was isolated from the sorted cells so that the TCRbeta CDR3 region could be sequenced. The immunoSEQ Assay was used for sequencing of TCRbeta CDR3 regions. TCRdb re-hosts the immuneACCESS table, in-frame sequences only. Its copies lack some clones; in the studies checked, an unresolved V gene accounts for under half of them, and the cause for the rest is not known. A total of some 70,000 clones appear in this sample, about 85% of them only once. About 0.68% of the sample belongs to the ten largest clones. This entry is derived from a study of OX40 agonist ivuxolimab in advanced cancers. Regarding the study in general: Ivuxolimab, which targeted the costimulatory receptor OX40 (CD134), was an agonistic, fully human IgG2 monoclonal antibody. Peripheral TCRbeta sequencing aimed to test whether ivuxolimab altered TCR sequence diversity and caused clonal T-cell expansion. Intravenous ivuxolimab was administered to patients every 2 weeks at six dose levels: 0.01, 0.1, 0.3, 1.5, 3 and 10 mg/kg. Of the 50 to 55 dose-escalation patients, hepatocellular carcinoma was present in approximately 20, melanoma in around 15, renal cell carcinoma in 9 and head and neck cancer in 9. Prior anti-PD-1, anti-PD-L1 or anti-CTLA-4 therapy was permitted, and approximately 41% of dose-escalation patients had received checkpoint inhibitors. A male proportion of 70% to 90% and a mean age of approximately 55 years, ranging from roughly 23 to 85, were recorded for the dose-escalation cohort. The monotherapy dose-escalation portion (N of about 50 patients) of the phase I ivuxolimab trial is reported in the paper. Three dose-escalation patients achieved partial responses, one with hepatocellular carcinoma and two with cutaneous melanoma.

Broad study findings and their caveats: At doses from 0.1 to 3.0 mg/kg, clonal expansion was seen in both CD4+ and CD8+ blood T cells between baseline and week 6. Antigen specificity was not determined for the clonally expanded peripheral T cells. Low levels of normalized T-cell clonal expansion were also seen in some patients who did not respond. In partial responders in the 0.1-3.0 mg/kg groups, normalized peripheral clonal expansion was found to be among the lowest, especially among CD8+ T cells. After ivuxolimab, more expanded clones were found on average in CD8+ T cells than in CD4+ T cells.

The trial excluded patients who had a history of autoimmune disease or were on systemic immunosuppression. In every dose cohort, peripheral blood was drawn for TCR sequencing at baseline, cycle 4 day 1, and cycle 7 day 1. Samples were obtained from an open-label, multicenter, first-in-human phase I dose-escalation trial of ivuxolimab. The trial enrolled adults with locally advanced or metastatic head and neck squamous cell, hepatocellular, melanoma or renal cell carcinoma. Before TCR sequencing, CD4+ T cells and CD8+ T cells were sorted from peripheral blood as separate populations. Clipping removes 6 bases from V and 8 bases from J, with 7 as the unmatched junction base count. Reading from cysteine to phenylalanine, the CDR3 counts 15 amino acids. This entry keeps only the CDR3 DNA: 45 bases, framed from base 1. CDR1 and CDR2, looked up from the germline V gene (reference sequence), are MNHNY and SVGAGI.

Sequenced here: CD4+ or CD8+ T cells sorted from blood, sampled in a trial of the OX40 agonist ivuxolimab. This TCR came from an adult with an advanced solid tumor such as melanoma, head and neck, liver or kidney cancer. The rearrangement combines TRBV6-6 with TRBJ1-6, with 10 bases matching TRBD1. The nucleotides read TGTGCCAGCAGAAAAACCGGGACAGGGGATTCACCCCTCCACTTT. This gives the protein CASRKTGTGDSPLHF.